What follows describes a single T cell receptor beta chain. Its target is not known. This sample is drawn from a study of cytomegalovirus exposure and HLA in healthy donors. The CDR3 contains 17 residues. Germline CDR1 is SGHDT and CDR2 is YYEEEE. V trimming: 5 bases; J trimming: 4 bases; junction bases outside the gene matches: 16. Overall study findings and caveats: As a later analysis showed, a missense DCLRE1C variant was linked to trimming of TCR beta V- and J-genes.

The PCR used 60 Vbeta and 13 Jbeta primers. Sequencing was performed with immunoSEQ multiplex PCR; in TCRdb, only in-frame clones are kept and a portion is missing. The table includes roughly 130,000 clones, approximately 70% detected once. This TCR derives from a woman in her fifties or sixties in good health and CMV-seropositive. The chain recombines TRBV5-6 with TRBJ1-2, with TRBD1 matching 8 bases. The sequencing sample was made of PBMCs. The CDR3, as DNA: TGTGCCAGCAGAACAGGGGGGGGACCTCCAAAGAGCTATGGCTACACCTTC. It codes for CASRTGGGPPKSYGYTF.